This T cell receptor beta chain was captured in a study of blood T cell repertoires in COVID-19. Per the germline V gene, CDR1 is SEHNR and CDR2 is FQNEAQ (reference sequence). This CDR3 is 16 amino acids long. Trimming cost V 7 bases and J 0 bases, with 16 bases left between them. Sequencing was performed with immunoSEQ multiplex PCR; in TCRdb, only in-frame clones are kept and a portion is missing. This table has tens of thousands of clones, 88% appearing once. The receptor was derived from a woman of 80 years or more with active COVID-19. This rearrangement joins TRBV7-9 to TRBJ2-1; D may be TRBD2 (5 bases). Material: peripheral blood. The CDR3 nucleotides are TGTGCCAGCACCCGGGCGGGTTCAAGCTCCTACAATGAGCAGTTCTTC. Translation gives CASTRAGSSSYNEQFF. The full variable domain, in which reference TRBV7-9 and TRBJ2-1 provide the parts outside the CDR3, is DTGVSQNPRHKITKRGQNVTFRCDPISEHNRLYWYRQTLGQGPEFLTYFQNEAQLEKSRLLSDRFSAERPKGSFSTLEIQRTEQGDSAMYLCASTRAGSSSYNEQFFGPGTRLTVL.